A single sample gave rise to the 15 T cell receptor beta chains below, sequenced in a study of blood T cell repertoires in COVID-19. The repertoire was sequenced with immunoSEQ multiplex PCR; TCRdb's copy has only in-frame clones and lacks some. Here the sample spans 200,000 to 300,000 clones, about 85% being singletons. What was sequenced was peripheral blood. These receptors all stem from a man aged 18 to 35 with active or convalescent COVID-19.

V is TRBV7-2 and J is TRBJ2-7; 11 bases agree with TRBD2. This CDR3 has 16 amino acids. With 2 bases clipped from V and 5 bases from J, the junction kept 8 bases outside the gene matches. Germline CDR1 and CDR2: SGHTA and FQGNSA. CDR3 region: CASSLPPTSGNHEQYF. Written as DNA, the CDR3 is TGTGCCAGCAGCTTACCCCCGACTAGCGGGAACCACGAGCAGTACTTC.

The CDR3 here is CASSLAGGRAYNEQFF. The CDR3, as DNA: TGTGCCAGCAGCTTAGCTGGCGGGAGGGCCTACAATGAGCAGTTCTTC. This rearrangement joins TRBV7-8 to TRBJ2-1; 9 positions agree with TRBD2. This CDR3 comprises 16 residues. V lost 0 bases, J lost 2 bases, and 2 bases stayed unmatched. Germline V gives CDR1 SGHVS, CDR2 FQNEAQ. Looking up the rest from reference TRBV7-8 and TRBJ2-1 gives the full variable domain: GAGVSQSPRYKVAKRGQDVALRCDPISGHVSLFWYQQALGQGPEFLTYFQNEAQLDKSGLPSDRFFAERPEGSVSTLKIQRTQQEDSAVYLCASSLAGGRAYNEQFFGPGTRLTVL.

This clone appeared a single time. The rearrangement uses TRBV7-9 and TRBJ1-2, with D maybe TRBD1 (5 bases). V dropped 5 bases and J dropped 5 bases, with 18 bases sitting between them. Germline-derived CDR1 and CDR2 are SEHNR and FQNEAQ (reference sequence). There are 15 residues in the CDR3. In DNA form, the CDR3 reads TGTGCCAGCAGCCCGAACCCGGGACTACCGTATGGCTACACCTTC. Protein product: CASSPNPGLPYGYTF.

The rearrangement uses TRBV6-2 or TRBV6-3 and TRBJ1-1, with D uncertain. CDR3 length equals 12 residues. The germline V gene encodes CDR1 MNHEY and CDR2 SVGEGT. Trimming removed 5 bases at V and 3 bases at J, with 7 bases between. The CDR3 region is CASSPSDTEAFF. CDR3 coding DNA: TGTGCCAGCAGTCCCTCCGACACTGAAGCTTTCTTT.

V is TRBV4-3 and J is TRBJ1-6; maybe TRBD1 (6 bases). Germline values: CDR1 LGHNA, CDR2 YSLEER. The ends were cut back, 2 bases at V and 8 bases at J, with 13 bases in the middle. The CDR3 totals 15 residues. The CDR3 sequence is CASSQTGFGDSPLHF. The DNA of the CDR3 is TGCGCCAGCAGCCAAACAGGGTTTGGCGATTCACCCCTCCACTTT.

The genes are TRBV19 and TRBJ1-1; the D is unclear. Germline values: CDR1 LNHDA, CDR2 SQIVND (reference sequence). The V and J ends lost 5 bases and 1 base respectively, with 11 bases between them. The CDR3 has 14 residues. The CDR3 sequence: CASSVAKRNTEAFF. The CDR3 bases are TGTGCCAGTAGTGTCGCGAAGAGGAACACTGAAGCTTTCTTT.

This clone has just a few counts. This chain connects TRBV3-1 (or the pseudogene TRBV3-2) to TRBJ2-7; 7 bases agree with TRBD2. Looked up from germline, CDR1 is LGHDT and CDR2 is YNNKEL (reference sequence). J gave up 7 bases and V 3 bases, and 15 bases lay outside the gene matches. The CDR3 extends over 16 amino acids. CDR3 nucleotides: TGTGCCAGCAGCCATGACGGGAGGACACACCCTTGGGAGCAGTACTTC. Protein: CASSHDGRTHPWEQYF.

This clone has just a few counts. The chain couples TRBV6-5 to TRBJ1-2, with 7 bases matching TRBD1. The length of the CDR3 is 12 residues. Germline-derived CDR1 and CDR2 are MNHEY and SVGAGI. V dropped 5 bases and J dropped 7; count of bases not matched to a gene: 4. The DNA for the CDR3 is TGTGCCAGCAGTCGAGGGGGCTCTGGCTACACCTTC. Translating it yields CASSRGGSGYTF.

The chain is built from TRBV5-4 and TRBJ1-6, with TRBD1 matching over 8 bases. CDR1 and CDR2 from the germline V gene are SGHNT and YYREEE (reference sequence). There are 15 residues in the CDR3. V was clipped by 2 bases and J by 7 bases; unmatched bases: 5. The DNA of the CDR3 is TGTGCCAGCAGCTTACAGCAGGGGGCCAATTCACCCCTCCACTTT. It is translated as CASSLQQGANSPLHF.

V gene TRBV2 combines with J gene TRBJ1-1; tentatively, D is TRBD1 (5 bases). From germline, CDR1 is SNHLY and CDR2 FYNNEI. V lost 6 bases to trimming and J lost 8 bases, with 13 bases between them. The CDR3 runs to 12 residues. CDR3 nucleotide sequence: TGTGCCAGCAGGTGGGGCAGGGAAGAAGCTTTCTTT. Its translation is CASRWGREEAFF.

The CDR3 here is CASMSQTGYGYTF. Here the CDR3 DNA reads TGTGCCAGTATGTCGCAGACGGGGTATGGCTACACCTTC. This rearrangement joins TRBV19 to TRBJ1-2, with D uncertain. The CDR3 is made up of 13 amino acids. Trimming stripped 7 bases from V and 5 bases from J, with 14 bases between. Germline V gene sequence: CDR1 LNHDA, CDR2 SQIVND (reference sequence).

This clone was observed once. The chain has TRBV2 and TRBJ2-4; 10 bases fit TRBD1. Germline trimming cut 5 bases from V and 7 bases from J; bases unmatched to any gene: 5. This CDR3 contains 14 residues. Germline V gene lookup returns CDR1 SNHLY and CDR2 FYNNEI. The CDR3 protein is CASSLGQGKNIQYF. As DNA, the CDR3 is TGTGCCAGCAGTTTGGGACAGGGGAAGAACATTCAGTACTTC. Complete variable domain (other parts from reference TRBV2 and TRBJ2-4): EPEVTQTPSHQVTQMGQEVILRCVPISNHLYFYWYRQILGQKVEFLVSFYNNEISEKSEIFDDQFSVERPDGSNFTLKIRSTKLEDSAMYFCASSLGQGKNIQYFGAGTRLSVL.

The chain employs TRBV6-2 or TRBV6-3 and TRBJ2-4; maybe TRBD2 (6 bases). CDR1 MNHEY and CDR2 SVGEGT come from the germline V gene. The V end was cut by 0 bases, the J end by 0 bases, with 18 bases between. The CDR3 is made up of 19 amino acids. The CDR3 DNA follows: TGTGCCAGCAGTTACTCGGCTAGCGAGAGAACACTAGCCAAAAACATTCAGTACTTC. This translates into CASSYSASERTLAKNIQYF.

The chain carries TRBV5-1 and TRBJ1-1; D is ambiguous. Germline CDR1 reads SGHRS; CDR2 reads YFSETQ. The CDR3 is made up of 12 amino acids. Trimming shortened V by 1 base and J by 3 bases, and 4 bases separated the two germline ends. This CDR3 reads CASSLPDTEAFF. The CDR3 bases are TGCGCCAGCAGCTTGCCCGACACTGAAGCTTTCTTT. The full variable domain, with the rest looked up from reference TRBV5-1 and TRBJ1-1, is KAGVTQTPRYLIKTRGQQVTLSCSPISGHRSVSWYQQTPGQGLQFLFEYFSETQRNKGNFPGRFSGRQFSNSRSEMNVSTLELGDSALYLCASSLPDTEAFFGQGTRLTVV.

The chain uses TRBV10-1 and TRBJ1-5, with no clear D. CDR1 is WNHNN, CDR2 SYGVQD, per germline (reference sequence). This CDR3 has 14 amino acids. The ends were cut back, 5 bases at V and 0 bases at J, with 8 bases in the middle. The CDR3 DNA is TGCGCCAGCAGTCACAACCATAGCAATCAGCCCCAGCATTTT. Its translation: CASSHNHSNQPQHF.